What follows are 18 T cell receptor beta chains derived from one specimen sequenced in a study of OX40 agonist ivuxolimab in advanced cancers. The assay was immunoSEQ multiplex PCR, and TCRdb's table has in-frame clones only and misses some. The sample has roughly 60,000 clones; about 84% are singletons. The sequencing here drew on CD4+ or CD8+ T cells sorted from blood, taken in a trial of the OX40 agonist ivuxolimab. These receptors originate from an adult with an advanced solid tumor such as melanoma, head and neck, liver or kidney cancer.

The chain employs TRBV7-8 and TRBJ2-7; D not resolved. CDR3 length: 13 amino acids. The V gene lost 4 bases and the J gene lost 4 bases, with 11 bases spanning the gap. Per the germline V gene, CDR1 is SGHVS and CDR2 is FQNEAQ. The CDR3 sequence: CASSSLGKYEQYF. CDR3 coding DNA: TGTGCCAGCAGCTCCCTAGGCAAATACGAGCAGTACTTC.

The gene calls are TRBV5-1 and TRBJ1-4; no definite D call. V dropped 2 bases and J dropped 4 bases, with 12 bases sitting between them. The CDR3 sequence is 15 residues long. In germline, CDR1 is SGHRS, CDR2 YFSETQ. The CDR3: CASSLRSGDNEKLFF. The CDR3 nucleotides read TGCGCCAGCAGCTTAAGGTCGGGTGATAATGAAAAACTGTTTTTT.

The chain recombines TRBV28 with TRBJ1-2; D not certain. The CDR3 contains 13 residues. Germline loops: CDR1 MDHEN, CDR2 SYDVKM. V was pared by 3 bases and J by 2 bases, with 7 bases between. CDR3 coding DNA: TGTGCCAGCAGTTTTATGCAGAACTATGGCTACACCTTC. The encoded protein is CASSFMQNYGYTF.

This chain connects TRBV30 to TRBJ2-5; 13 nucleotides align to TRBD2. CDR3 length: 14 amino acids. The J segment lost 5 bases and the V segment lost 3 bases, leaving 3 bases of the junction unmatched. Germline assignment: CDR1 GTSNPN and CDR2 SVGIG (reference sequence). Written as DNA, the CDR3 is TGTGCCTGGAGACCGGGACTAGCGGGGGAGACCCAGTACTTC. It codes for CAWRPGLAGETQYF.

This sequence joins TRBV18 and TRBJ2-5; 8 positions agree with TRBD1. The CDR3 length is 13 residues. V lost 6 bases and J lost 6; bases outside the gene matches: 6. Germline CDR1 reads KGHSH; CDR2 reads LQKENI. The DNA for the CDR3 is TGTGCCAGCTCTCCGACAGGGGCACAGACCCAGTACTTC. This codes for CASSPTGAQTQYF.

This chain connects TRBV12-5 to TRBJ2-5; 9 nucleotides align to TRBD1. CDR3 length: 13 residues. J lost 5 bases, V lost 5 bases, and 3 bases had no gene match. CDR1 is LGHNT and CDR2 is FRNRAP in the germline V gene. CDR3 bases: TGTGCTAGTGGTCTCGGACAGGGGGAGACCCAGTACTTC. The encoded protein is CASGLGQGETQYF.

This chain uses TRBV7-8 with TRBJ2-5; 10 bases agree with TRBD2. Trimming removed 5 bases from V and 5 bases from J; junction bases left unmatched: 11. Germline CDR1 is SGHVS and CDR2 is FQNEAQ. This CDR3 comprises 16 residues. This CDR3 reads CASSPSGGAVQETQYF. CDR3 sequence (DNA): TGTGCCAGCAGCCCGAGCGGGGGGGCCGTGCAGGAGACCCAGTACTTC.

The chain recombines TRBV6-9 with TRBJ2-6, with D tentatively TRBD2 (5 bases). Trimming pared 5 bases from V and 6 bases from J, leaving 14 bases between. Germline lookup yields CDR1 MNHGY and CDR2 SVAAGI. The CDR3 spans 15 residues. CDR3 coding DNA: TGTGCCAGCAGTAGAGGGAGTTCCCAGGCCAACGTCCTGACTTTC. Amino acid sequence: CASSRGSSQANVLTF.

J is TRBJ2-1 and V is TRBV6-5; tentatively, D is TRBD1 or TRBD2 (5 bases each). V lost 2 bases and J 2 bases, leaving 7 bases between the germline ends. Germline CDR1 and CDR2: MNHEY and SVGAGI. The CDR3 runs to 14 residues. The CDR3 coding sequence is TGTGCCAGCAGTTACGAGGGGCCCTACAATGAGCAGTTCTTC. Translation gives CASSYEGPYNEQFF.

V is TRBV29-1 and J is TRBJ2-4, with 7 bases that match TRBD1. The junction had 20 bases not matched to a gene; V was cut back by 2 bases and J by 1 base. Germline V gene data show CDR1 as SQVTM and CDR2 as ANQGSEA. The CDR3 extends over 20 amino acids. CDR3 coding DNA: TGCAGCGTTGAACCGACAGGGTCCTTCTCACTCTTAGAGGCCAAAAACATTCAGTACTTC. This sequence encodes CSVEPTGSFSLLEAKNIQYF. The full variable domain, in which reference TRBV29-1 and TRBJ2-4 provide the parts outside the CDR3, is SAVISQKPSRDICQRGTSLTIQCQVDSQVTMMFWYRQQPGQSLTLIATANQGSEATYESGFVIDKFPISRPNLTFSTLTVSNMSPEDSSIYLCSVEPTGSFSLLEAKNIQYFGAGTRLSVL.

The V and J genes are TRBV5-8 and TRBJ1-1; D not certain. The CDR3 loop spans 13 amino acids. Deletions cut 0 bases from V and 3 bases from J, with 6 bases between. CDR1 and CDR2 (germline): SGHTS, YDEGEE. The CDR3 sequence: CASSLEVYTEAFF. In DNA form, the CDR3 reads TGTGCCAGCAGCTTGGAGGTGTACACTGAAGCTTTCTTT.

The chain has TRBV19 and TRBJ2-7; D gene ambiguous. The CDR3 spans 13 residues. Germline V gene sequence: CDR1 LNHDA, CDR2 SQIVND (reference sequence). Trimming stripped 0 bases from V and 4 bases from J, with 7 bases between. For the CDR3, the DNA is TGTGCCAGTAGTATAGACAGTTTTTACGAGCAGTACTTC. Translation: CASSIDSFYEQYF.

The V gene is TRBV18, the J gene TRBJ1-4; D gene ambiguous. Germline-derived CDR1 and CDR2 are KGHSH and LQKENI. V was clipped by 3 bases and J by 7 bases, with 12 bases between them. This CDR3 contains 14 residues. CDR3 nucleotides: TGTGCCAGCTCACCTAAGGAGCGGAGTGAAAAACTGTTTTTT. Protein sequence: CASSPKERSEKLFF.

The chain combines TRBV28 with TRBJ1-2; possible D gene TRBD1, 5 bases. Per the germline V gene, CDR1 is MDHEN and CDR2 is SYDVKM. The CDR3 totals 14 residues. V dropped 1 base and J dropped 4 bases, with 10 bases sitting between them. The CDR3 DNA sequence: TGTGCCAGCAGTTTATCTGCGGGGGGCTATGGCTACACCTTC. It yields the protein CASSLSAGGYGYTF.

This clone has just one count. CDR3 bases: TGTGCCAGCTCACCACGGGACCAGGGGGTCCACGAGCAGTACTTC. Protein product: CASSPRDQGVHEQYF. This chain joins TRBV18 and TRBJ2-7, with 7 bases matching TRBD1. The CDR3 runs 15 residues. The germline V gene has CDR1 KGHSH and CDR2 LQKENI. Germline trimming cut 1 base from V and 5 bases from J; bases unmatched to any gene: 8.

The J gene is TRBJ2-5, the V gene TRBV6-5; D is unresolved. Looked up from germline, CDR1 is MNHEY and CDR2 is SVGAGI. The CDR3 runs to 13 residues. Trimming left V 6 bases short and J 3 bases short, with 11 bases between. The chain's CDR3 is CASSSQSKETQYF. CDR3 nucleotide sequence: TGTGCCAGCAGCTCTCAGTCCAAAGAGACCCAGTACTTC.

J is TRBJ1-5 and V is TRBV2; 7 bases line up with TRBD1. The CDR3 covers 13 residues. CDR1 SNHLY and CDR2 FYNNEI come from the germline V gene. The V and J ends lost 7 bases and 4 bases, in that order; junction bases with no gene match: 4. The CDR3 bases are TGTGCCAGCAACCGGGACAGTAATCAGCCCCAGCATTTT. Protein sequence: CASNRDSNQPQHF.

The J gene is TRBJ2-7, the V gene TRBV5-6; unclear D gene. Germline-derived CDR1 and CDR2 are SGHDT and YYEEEE. The CDR3 has 16 amino acids. V dropped 6 bases and J dropped 3 bases, with 22 bases sitting between them. This CDR3 is CASTRLGTGNFYEQYF. DNA for the CDR3: TGTGCCAGCACCCGCCTCGGTACCGGAAACTTCTACGAGCAGTACTTC.